The 32 T cell receptor beta chains below were found in one sample sequenced in a study of T cell changes during pregnancy in multiple sclerosis. The protocol was immunoSEQ multiplex PCR, while the TCRdb copy is restricted to in-frame clones and leaves out a portion. The data show tens of thousands of clones, about 92% seen once. The sample in question was CD4+ T cells from peripheral blood mononuclear cells, obtained in the third trimester of pregnancy. The source is a female donor with multiple sclerosis, enrolled in a pregnancy study.

V is TRBV4-1 and J is TRBJ2-2, with 12 positions matching TRBD2. Looked up from germline, CDR1 is MGHRA and CDR2 is YSYEKL. J was trimmed by 2 bases and V by 0 bases; bases with no gene match: 4. The CDR3 has 18 amino acids. CDR3 in DNA: TGCGCCAGCAGCCAAGATGCTGGACTAGCGGGAAACACCGGGGAGCTGTTTTTT. This codes for CASSQDAGLAGNTGELFF.

J is TRBJ1-3 and V is TRBV6-6, with TRBD1 matching 9 bases. There are 15 residues in the CDR3. The junction had 7 bases not matched to a gene; V was cut back by 6 bases and J by 4 bases. Germline V gives CDR1 MNHNY, CDR2 SVGAGI (reference sequence). Here the CDR3 DNA reads TGTGCCAGCAGGCGCACAGGGGGCGCGGGAAACACCATATATTTT. Residues: CASRRTGGAGNTIYF.

This chain joins TRBV19 and TRBJ2-4, with 9 bases matching TRBD1. CDR1 is LNHDA, CDR2 SQIVND, per germline (reference sequence). J lost 0 bases, V lost 0 bases, and 3 bases had no gene match. The CDR3 is 17 residues long. The CDR3: CASSIEGQGRAKNIQYF. The CDR3 nucleotides are TGTGCCAGTAGTATAGAAGGACAGGGGAGAGCCAAAAACATTCAGTACTTC.

The rearrangement links TRBV11-3 to TRBJ2-7; TRBD1 agrees at 9 bases. Per the germline V gene, CDR1 is SGHNT and CDR2 is YENEEA. There are 14 residues in the CDR3. V lost 4 bases, J lost 4 bases, and 5 bases stayed unmatched. DNA of the CDR3: TGTGCCAGCAGCTCCGGGACAGGGAGATACGAGCAGTACTTC. It specifies CASSSGTGRYEQYF.

In this sample, this clone turned up once. The J gene is TRBJ2-7, the V gene TRBV11-1; TRBD2 matches 10 bases. The CDR3 runs 17 residues. J was trimmed by 0 bases and V by 4 bases; bases with no gene match: 9. Germline lookup yields CDR1 SGHAT and CDR2 FQDESV (reference sequence). CDR3 nucleotide sequence: TGTGCCAGCAGCTATACAGGGACTAGCGCTCGCTCCTACGAGCAGTACTTC. As protein: CASSYTGTSARSYEQYF.

The chain joins TRBV5-1 to TRBJ2-3, with TRBD2 matching over 8 bases. CDR3 size: 15 residues. Trimming removed 9 bases from V and 2 bases from J; junction bases left unmatched: 11. Germline V CDR1 and CDR2: SGHRS, YFSETQ. CDR3: CATSIAAGATDTQYF. DNA of the CDR3: TGCGCCACTTCTATCGCAGCGGGGGCCACAGATACGCAGTATTTT.

The count of this clone is one. This chain links TRBV7-8 with TRBJ2-3; D may be TRBD2 (6 bases). CDR3 size: 13 residues. The germline V and J ends were trimmed by 3 bases and 4 bases, with 8 bases remaining between them. Germline V lookup: CDR1 SGHVS, CDR2 FQNEAQ. CDR3 region: CASSFSGADTQYF. In DNA form, the CDR3 reads TGTGCCAGCAGCTTTTCGGGGGCAGATACGCAGTATTTT.

This chain joins TRBV29-1 and TRBJ1-1, with unresolved D. CDR1 and CDR2 (germline): SQVTM, ANQGSEA. V was trimmed by 5 bases and J by 10 bases, leaving 11 bases between them. The CDR3 extends over 10 amino acids. The CDR3 DNA follows: TGCAGCGTTTTTGAGGACTTAGCTTTCTTT. Amino acids: CSVFEDLAFF.

The chain links TRBV5-1 to TRBJ1-2, with 8 bases aligning to TRBD1. This CDR3 contains 14 residues. V shed 3 bases and J 4 bases; nucleotides not matched to a gene: 5. The V gene's germline CDR1 is SGHRS and CDR2 YFSETQ. The CDR3 is CASSSRDRIYGYTF. The CDR3 DNA reads as TGCGCCAGCAGCTCCCGGGACAGGATCTATGGCTACACCTTC.

The chain is built from TRBV9 and TRBJ2-3; D unresolved. The length of the CDR3 is 13 residues. Trimming took off 0 bases at V and 6 bases at J, with 8 bases between the two ends. Per the germline V gene, CDR1 is SGDLS and CDR2 is YYNGEE. Written as DNA, the CDR3 is TGTGCCAGCAGCGTAGCAGGTCTTGATACGCAGTATTTT. Amino acid sequence: CASSVAGLDTQYF.

This clone showed up just once. This chain connects TRBV9 to TRBJ2-1; 11 bases are a match to TRBD2. The CDR3 has 17 residues. The V and J ends lost 4 bases and 12 bases, in that order; junction bases with no gene match: 18. Germline-derived CDR1 and CDR2 are SGDLS and YYNGEE. In nucleotides, the CDR3 is TGTGCCAGCAGCTTCGCCGGACTAGCGGGCCCCCAGGGGGGGCAGTTCTTC. It specifies CASSFAGLAGPQGGQFF.

V usage is TRBV4-3 and J usage is TRBJ1-3, with 8 bases matching TRBD1. Looked up from germline, CDR1 is LGHNA and CDR2 is YSLEER. V was pared by 1 base and J by 0 bases, with 14 bases of the junction left unmatched. The CDR3 covers 20 residues. The CDR3 DNA is TGCGCCAGCAGCCAAGCTCTATTGGGGACAGGCAGTCGCTCTGGAAACACCATATATTTT. The encoded protein is CASSQALLGTGSRSGNTIYF.

The rearrangement uses TRBV21-1 and TRBJ2-7; the table names TRBD2, a call not compared with the DNA. TRBV21-1 is shown as a pseudogene. This CDR3 comprises 19 residues. CDR3 loop: CASSTLTSGGLDLTYEQYF. In nucleotides, the CDR3 is TGTGCCAGCAGCACCCTGACTAGCGGGGGCTTGGACCTGACCTACGAGCAGTACTTC.

The CDR3 bases are TGTGCCAGCTCACCTAACCGACAGGGAATGAACACTGAAGCTTTCTTT. Its protein is CASSPNRQGMNTEAFF. The V and J genes are TRBV18 and TRBJ1-1; 7 positions match TRBD1. Unmatched junction bases numbered 7, after V lost 3 bases and J lost 0 bases. CDR3 length: 16 residues. CDR1 KGHSH and CDR2 LQKENI come from the germline V gene.

The CDR3 region has the DNA TGTGCCAGCATCTTCGGTTTAATGAACACTGAAGCTTTCTTT. It yields the protein CASIFGLMNTEAFF. V gene TRBV2 combines with J gene TRBJ1-1; the D is unclear. The CDR3 is 14 amino acids. CDR1 and CDR2 from the germline V gene are SNHLY and FYNNEI. Trimming removed 7 bases from V and 0 bases from J, with 12 bases in between.

This chain uses TRBV2 with TRBJ2-3, with 7 bases matching TRBD2. Germline assignment: CDR1 SNHLY and CDR2 FYNNEI. CDR3 size: 15 residues. The junction had 12 bases not matched to a gene; V was cut back by 7 bases and J by 5 bases. The DNA of the CDR3 is TGTGCCAGCATGAAAAGCGGGATATTCATAGATACGCAGTATTTT. This gives the protein CASMKSGIFIDTQYF.

The chain joins TRBV11-2 to TRBJ2-1; TRBD2 matches 14 bases. Unmatched junction bases numbered 10, after V lost 4 bases and J lost 8 bases. Germline V gives CDR1 SGHAT, CDR2 FQNNGV. This CDR3 has 17 amino acids. DNA of the CDR3: TGTGCCAGCAGCTCGGGACTAGCGGGAGATGGGCGGGATGAGCAGTTCTTC. It specifies CASSSGLAGDGRDEQFF.

The chain recombines TRBV7-9 with TRBJ2-5; TRBD2 aligns across 12 bases. Germline V CDR1 and CDR2: SEHNR, FQNEAQ (reference sequence). The CDR3 sequence is 15 residues long. Trimming cost V 6 bases and J 5 bases; bases outside gene matches: 7. The CDR3 region has the DNA TGTGCCAGCAGGGGAACTAGCGGGAGGCCGGAGACCCAGTACTTC. It translates to CASRGTSGRPETQYF.

CDR3 region: CASRAGEGSQPQHF. Here the CDR3 DNA reads TGTGCCAGCAGGGCAGGGGAAGGGAGTCAGCCCCAGCATTTT. The J gene is TRBJ1-5, the V gene TRBV2; maybe TRBD1 (6 bases). V dropped 6 bases and J dropped 6 bases, with 15 bases sitting between them. The CDR3 is 14 amino acids. In germline, CDR1 is SNHLY, CDR2 FYNNEI.

This chain connects TRBV5-4 to TRBJ1-5; D gene uncertain. The CDR3 is 13 residues long. From germline, CDR1 is SGHNT and CDR2 YYREEE (reference sequence). Trimming took off 0 bases at V and 10 bases at J, with 11 bases between the two ends. In nucleotides, the CDR3 is TGTGCCAGCAGCTTGGATCCCGGCGGACCCCAGCATTTT. It encodes CASSLDPGGPQHF. The full variable domain, in which reference TRBV5-4 and TRBJ1-5 provide the parts outside the CDR3, is ETGVTQSPTHLIKTRGQQVTLRCSSQSGHNTVSWYQQALGQGPQFIFQYYREEENGRGNFPPRFSGLQFPNYSSELNVNALELDDSALYLCASSLDPGGPQHFGDGTRLSIL.

The gene calls are TRBV23-1 and TRBJ2-3; possible D gene TRBD2, 5 bases. TRBV23-1 is designated an ORF whose function remains uncertain. The CDR3 spans 14 residues. The CDR3 sequence is CARATGIGTDTQYF. In nucleotides, the CDR3 is TGCGCGCGTGCCACCGGGATAGGGACAGATACGCAGTATTTT.

The J gene is TRBJ1-6, the V gene TRBV30; D might be TRBD1 (5 bases). This CDR3 has 13 amino acids. The germline CDR1 and CDR2 sequences are GTSNPN and SVGIG (reference sequence). V was trimmed by 8 bases and J by 7 bases, leaving 15 bases between them. The CDR3 nucleotides are TGTGCCCTAGTACGGGGGGTGAATTCACCCCTCCACTTT. Protein product: CALVRGVNSPLHF.

This chain connects TRBV20-1 to TRBJ1-2; the match to TRBD1 covers 7 bases. V shed 4 bases, J shed 8 bases, and the junction held 4 bases outside the gene matches. Per germline, CDR1 DFQATT and CDR2 SNEGSKA (reference sequence). The CDR3 is 11 amino acids. The chain's CDR3 is CSATYRGGYTF. DNA of the CDR3: TGCAGTGCTACCTACAGGGGCGGCTACACCTTC.

The chain employs TRBV11-2 and TRBJ1-1; possible D gene TRBD1, 6 bases. Trimming left V 5 bases short and J 7 bases short, with 17 bases between. CDR3 size: 14 residues. Germline V gene sequence: CDR1 SGHAT, CDR2 FQNNGV. The CDR3 loop is CASSRGDRRYEAFF. In DNA form, the CDR3 reads TGTGCCAGCAGCCGCGGAGACAGGAGATATGAAGCTTTCTTT.

The V gene is TRBV10-1, the J gene TRBJ2-5; D is undetermined. The last part of the DNA fits TRBJ2-7 better; the J call may be wrong. The CDR3 length is 12 residues. The germline CDR1 and CDR2 sequences are WNHNN and SYGVQD (reference sequence). The CDR3 here is CASKQVTYEQYF. Written as DNA, the CDR3 is TGCGCCAGCAAGCAGGTTACCTACGAGCAGTACTTC.

The chain employs TRBV6-6 and TRBJ1-1, with 7 bases lining up with TRBD1. The CDR3 consists of 14 residues. V lost 5 bases to trimming and J lost 5 bases; unmatched junction nucleotides: 8. Germline V gene sequence: CDR1 MNHNY, CDR2 SVGAGI (reference sequence). The CDR3 nucleotides read TGTGCCAGCAGTCTATTAACAGGGGCTACTGAAGCTTTCTTT. Amino acid sequence: CASSLLTGATEAFF.

As regards this clone: Its ends do not fully match the called genes, so a read error is possible. The rearrangement links TRBV6-1 to TRBJ1-2, with D unclear. Looked up from germline, CDR1 is MNHNS and CDR2 is SASEGT. The CDR3 length is 15 residues. The CDR3 bases are TGTGCCAGCAGTGAAGCGGGGAGTGCTAACTATGGCTACATCTTC. This gives the protein CASSEAGSANYGYIF.

This chain's CDR3 is CASSLIKFRDGNQPQHF. As DNA, the CDR3 is TGTGCCAGCAGCTTAATAAAGTTCAGGGATGGCAATCAGCCCCAGCATTTT. The chain uses TRBV7-8 and TRBJ1-5; D is perhaps TRBD1 (5 bases). The CDR3 loop spans 17 amino acids. The V and J ends lost 2 bases and 2 bases respectively, with 16 bases between them. Germline V gives CDR1 SGHVS, CDR2 FQNEAQ.

The rearrangement uses TRBV7-3 and TRBJ2-3; 7 bases fit TRBD2. The length of the CDR3 is 18 residues. Germline V gives CDR1 SGHTA, CDR2 FQGTGA. Unmatched junction bases numbered 9, after V lost 0 bases and J lost 0 bases. This chain's CDR3 is CASSLTPPSGTSTDTQYF. The CDR3, as DNA: TGTGCCAGCAGCTTAACACCCCCTAGCGGAACTAGCACAGATACGCAGTATTTT.

CDR3 in amino acids: CASSSGLAGVLFF. CDR3 in DNA: TGCGCCAGCAGCTCGGGACTAGCGGGAGTACTGTTCTTC. The chain links TRBV10-1 to TRBJ2-1; 14 nucleotides match TRBD2. In germline, CDR1 is WNHNN, CDR2 SYGVQD (reference sequence). The CDR3 is made up of 13 amino acids. Trimming removed 6 bases from V and 15 bases from J; junction bases left unmatched: 7.

The chain is built from TRBV7-3 and TRBJ2-1; 11 positions match TRBD1. Germline V gene sequence: CDR1 SGHTA, CDR2 FQGTGA. The CDR3 spans 15 residues. J was trimmed by 6 bases and V by 4 bases; bases with no gene match: 5. DNA of the CDR3: TGTGCCAGCAGCTCGGGACAGGGGGGCGTCAATGAGCAGTTCTTC. Translating it yields CASSSGQGGVNEQFF.

V is TRBV28 and J is TRBJ2-1, with 8 bases matching TRBD1. The CDR3 is 14 residues long. The germline gives CDR1 MDHEN, CDR2 SYDVKM. V lost 6 bases, J lost 1 base, and 2 bases stayed unmatched. The DNA of the CDR3 is TGTGCCAGCAGCCGGGACAGGTCCTACAATGAGCAGTTCTTC. It encodes CASSRDRSYNEQFF.